This TCR beta chain was found in a study of cytomegalovirus exposure and HLA in healthy donors. Using immunoSEQ multiplex PCR, the repertoire was profiled, and TCRdb retains in-frame clones only, with some absent. The sample consists of around 98,000 clones, roughly nine tenths of them appearing once. V lost 3 bases, J lost 0 bases, and 6 bases stayed unmatched. This CDR3 has 16 amino acids. Per the germline V gene, CDR1 is SGHNT and CDR2 is YENEEA. With regard to this clone: Its antigen is unidentified.

Study-level findings and limits: Within the 120 or so validation repertoires, first-cohort TCR clusters tended to co-occur, according to a later analysis.

The receptor comes from a woman in her twenties or thirties in good health and CMV-seronegative. The chain couples TRBV11-3 to TRBJ1-2; 8 bases match TRBD1. The specimen was PBMCs. Here the CDR3 reads CASSLSGQEANYGYTF. CDR3 DNA sequence: TGTGCCAGCAGCTTGTCGGGACAGGAAGCTAACTATGGCTACACCTTC.